Shown below are 18 T cell receptor beta chains from a single sample sequenced in a study of shared clonotypes between healthy human individuals. The protocol was immunoSEQ multiplex PCR, while the TCRdb copy is restricted to in-frame clones and leaves out a portion. The table shows about 2 million clones, with just under 95% occurring only once. CD45RO-negative cells were positively selected for CCR7, leaving out terminally differentiated effector memory CD45RA+ cells. The specimen sequenced was naive CD8+ T cells sorted from blood. The receptors here all came from a man aged 18 to 29 in good health.

V gene TRBV27 combines with J gene TRBJ2-2, with D perhaps matching TRBD1 or TRBD2 (5 bases each). Trimming left V 6 bases short and J 4 bases short, with 12 bases between. CDR1 is MNHEY and CDR2 is SMNVEV in the germline V gene (reference sequence). This CDR3 has 14 amino acids. The CDR3 bases are TGTGCCAGCAGGAGGGGCTTTTCCACCGGGGAGCTGTTTTTT. Protein product: CASRRGFSTGELFF.

Turning to this clone: Other DNA sequences of this sample code for an identical CDR3. The J gene is TRBJ1-1, the V gene TRBV7-9; D remains ambiguous. Germline V gene data show CDR1 as SEHNR and CDR2 as FQNEAQ (reference sequence). This CDR3 spans 13 amino acids. V gave up 1 base and J gave up 3 bases, with 6 bases separating them. The CDR3 nucleotides are TGTGCCAGCAGCTTAGTGGGTGACACTGAAGCTTTCTTT. Encoded protein: CASSLVGDTEAFF.

The V call is TRBV5-1, the J call TRBJ2-2; D is uncertain. V was pared by 0 bases and J by 4 bases, with 10 bases between. This CDR3 has 15 amino acids. In germline, CDR1 is SGHRS, CDR2 YFSETQ. CDR3 DNA sequence: TGCGCCAGCAGCTTGGATTTACAAAGCACCGGGGAGCTGTTTTTT. Protein sequence: CASSLDLQSTGELFF. The whole variable domain, remainder taken from reference TRBV5-1 and TRBJ2-2, is KAGVTQTPRYLIKTRGQQVTLSCSPISGHRSVSWYQQTPGQGLQFLFEYFSETQRNKGNFPGRFSGRQFSNSRSEMNVSTLELGDSALYLCASSLDLQSTGELFFGEGSRLTVL.

The table lists this clone with a count of one. The chain couples TRBV27 to TRBJ2-5; 10 bases line up with TRBD1. Per the germline V gene, CDR1 is MNHEY and CDR2 is SMNVEV (reference sequence). This CDR3 region has 16 residues. With V trimmed by 7 bases and J by 4 bases, 12 bases remained unmatched. In DNA form, the CDR3 reads TGTGCCAGCAACCCCTCTCCGGGACAGGGGCGAGAGACCCAGTACTTC. It yields the protein CASNPSPGQGRETQYF.

The gene calls are TRBV5-4 and TRBJ2-3; TRBD1 might be the D (5 bases). Between the trimmed V and J ends, which lost 0 bases and 6 bases, there was a span of 11 bases. This CDR3 has 14 amino acids. Germline V gene lookup returns CDR1 SGHNT and CDR2 YYREEE (reference sequence). The CDR3 bases are TGTGCCAGCAGCTTGGCGGACACCCCGGATACGCAGTATTTT. Amino acids: CASSLADTPDTQYF.

The rearrangement uses TRBV11-2 and TRBJ2-2; D unresolved. V was pared by 1 base and J by 6 bases, with 9 bases between. The CDR3 contains 14 residues. Germline V gene data show CDR1 as SGHAT and CDR2 as FQNNGV. This CDR3 reads CASSLGYGSGELFF. The CDR3 DNA sequence: TGTGCCAGCAGCTTAGGGTATGGCTCCGGGGAGCTGTTTTTT.

J is TRBJ1-2 and V is TRBV5-4; D gene uncertain. Trimming left V 0 bases short and J 5 bases short, with 5 bases between. The CDR3 is made up of 12 amino acids. Germline CDR1 reads SGHNT; CDR2 reads YYREEE (reference sequence). CDR3 region: CASSLEEYGYTF. CDR3 DNA sequence: TGTGCCAGCAGCTTGGAGGAATATGGCTACACCTTC. Using reference TRBV5-4 and TRBJ1-2 for the parts outside the CDR3, the full variable domain is ETGVTQSPTHLIKTRGQQVTLRCSSQSGHNTVSWYQQALGQGPQFIFQYYREEENGRGNFPPRFSGLQFPNYSSELNVNALELDDSALYLCASSLEEYGYTFGSGTRLTVV.

The J gene is TRBJ2-6, the V gene TRBV5-1; a possible D gene is TRBD1 (5 bases). CDR3 length equals 18 residues. Germline values: CDR1 SGHRS, CDR2 YFSETQ. Trimming removed 0 bases at V and 1 base at J, with 14 bases between. CDR3 sequence reads: CASSLAPTGSSGANVLTF. Here the CDR3 DNA reads TGCGCCAGCAGCTTGGCCCCTACAGGAAGTTCTGGGGCCAACGTCCTGACTTTC. Looking up the rest from reference TRBV5-1 and TRBJ2-6 gives the full variable domain: KAGVTQTPRYLIKTRGQQVTLSCSPISGHRSVSWYQQTPGQGLQFLFEYFSETQRNKGNFPGRFSGRQFSNSRSEMNVSTLELGDSALYLCASSLAPTGSSGANVLTFGAGSRLTVL.

The chain carries TRBV6-5 and TRBJ1-1; tentative D call: TRBD1 (5 bases). The CDR3 extends over 13 amino acids. The V gene's germline CDR1 is MNHEY and CDR2 SVGAGI. The V and J ends lost 6 bases and 6 bases respectively, with 14 bases between them. The CDR3 loop reads CASSPRGVPEAFF. CDR3 in DNA: TGTGCCAGCAGCCCCCGGGGGGTTCCTGAAGCTTTCTTT.

This clone was detected once. Other nucleotide sequences in the sample specify the same CDR3. The chain is built from TRBV6-6 and TRBJ2-3, with D unresolved. Germline V lookup: CDR1 MNHNY, CDR2 SVGAGI (reference sequence). V lost 2 bases, J lost 1 base, and 1 base lay in between. The length of the CDR3 is 12 residues. The CDR3 here is CASSYGTDTQYF. The CDR3 DNA reads as TGTGCCAGCAGTTACGGCACAGATACGCAGTATTTT.

The chain employs TRBV2 and TRBJ2-7; a possible D gene is TRBD2 (6 bases). Trimming took 4 bases from V and 2 from J, leaving 15 bases between them. CDR3 size: 15 residues. From germline, CDR1 is SNHLY and CDR2 FYNNEI. The CDR3 nucleotides are TGTGCCAGCAGTGCGGGGGACCCGCTCACCTACGAGCAGTACTTC. Its protein product is CASSAGDPLTYEQYF.

The chain has TRBV5-6 and TRBJ2-4; perhaps TRBD1 as D (5 bases). Trimming took off 3 bases at V and 2 bases at J, with 18 bases between the two ends. The length of the CDR3 is 17 residues. Germline V gene lookup returns CDR1 SGHDT and CDR2 YYEEEE. In nucleotides, the CDR3 is TGTGCCAGCAGCTCAGACCCAGGGTGGTCCACCAAAAACATTCAGTACTTC. Translation: CASSSDPGWSTKNIQYF.

The chain uses TRBV6-5 and TRBJ2-5, with D maybe TRBD2 (6 bases). CDR1 is MNHEY and CDR2 is SVGAGI in the germline V gene. Trimming cost V 6 bases and J 2 bases, with 16 bases left between them. This CDR3 is 15 amino acids long. Here the CDR3 reads CASRLAPLAQETQYF. The CDR3 region has the DNA TGTGCCAGCAGACTTGCCCCCCTAGCGCAAGAGACCCAGTACTTC.

This clone was found once. The V and J genes are TRBV4-2 and TRBJ2-7; tentative D call: TRBD2 (6 bases). In germline, CDR1 is LGHNA, CDR2 YNFKEQ. The ends were cut back, 0 bases at V and 2 bases at J, with 14 bases in the middle. The CDR3 consists of 16 residues. This chain's CDR3 is CASSQEGGTLTYEQYF. Written as DNA, the CDR3 is TGTGCCAGCAGCCAAGAGGGCGGGACGTTAACCTACGAGCAGTACTTC.

The rearrangement uses TRBV27 and TRBJ1-5; TRBD1 matches at 8 bases. Germline V gene lookup returns CDR1 MNHEY and CDR2 SMNVEV (reference sequence). The CDR3 is 16 residues long. V was pared by 5 bases and J by 5 bases, with 11 bases of the junction left unmatched. The CDR3 sequence: CASSPSTGERDQPQHF. CDR3 DNA: TGTGCCAGCAGTCCCTCGACAGGGGAGAGGGATCAGCCCCAGCATTTT.

Comments on this clone: Other DNA sequences in the same sample also yield this CDR3. The chain uses TRBV13 and TRBJ1-2; tentatively, D is TRBD1 (6 bases). The CDR3 length is 13 residues. CDR1 and CDR2 from the germline V gene are PRHDT and FYEKMQ (reference sequence). Trimming shortened V by 0 bases and J by 6 bases, and 8 bases separated the two germline ends. CDR3 sequence: CASSLGQGDGYTF. The CDR3 nucleotides read TGTGCCAGCAGCTTAGGACAGGGAGATGGCTACACCTTC.

This chain connects TRBV6-1 to TRBJ1-1, with a weak D call TRBD1 (5 bases). Germline V gives CDR1 MNHNS, CDR2 SASEGT. The ends were cut back, 2 bases at V and 6 bases at J, with 13 bases in the middle. This CDR3 comprises 14 residues. CDR3 amino acids: CASSEWQGRSEAFF. The CDR3 DNA reads TGTGCCAGCAGTGAATGGCAGGGTCGCTCTGAAGCTTTCTTT.

The V gene is TRBV7-6, the J gene TRBJ2-1; 9 bases are shared with TRBD1. CDR1 and CDR2 from the germline V gene are SGHVS and FNYEAQ. The ends lost 4 bases at V and 0 bases at J; junction bases unmatched: 1. The CDR3 is made up of 15 amino acids. In DNA form, the CDR3 reads TGTGCCAGCAGCTGGACAGGGGACTCCTACAATGAGCAGTTCTTC. Translation: CASSWTGDSYNEQFF.